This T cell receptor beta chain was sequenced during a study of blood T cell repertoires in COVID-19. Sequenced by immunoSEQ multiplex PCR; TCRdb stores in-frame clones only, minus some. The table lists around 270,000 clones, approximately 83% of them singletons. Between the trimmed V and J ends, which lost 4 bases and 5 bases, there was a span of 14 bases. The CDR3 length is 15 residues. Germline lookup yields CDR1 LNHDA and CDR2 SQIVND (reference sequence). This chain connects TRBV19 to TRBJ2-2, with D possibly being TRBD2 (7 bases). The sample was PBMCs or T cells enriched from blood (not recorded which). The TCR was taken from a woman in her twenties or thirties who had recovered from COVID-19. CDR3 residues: CASSTNGGPTGELFF. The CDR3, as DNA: TGTGCCAGTAGTACGAACGGGGGGCCGACCGGGGAGCTGTTTTTT.